This is a list of T cell receptor beta chains from one sample in a study of a mutant IDH1 vaccine in newly diagnosed glioma. No antigens are known for them. The data were produced by immunoSEQ multiplex PCR, yet TCRdb's version contains in-frame clones alone and is incomplete. The sample has roughly 39,000 clones; approximately 83% are singletons. The material sequenced was PBMCs, taken from a glioma patient whose treatment included an IDH1 peptide vaccine. The origin of the receptors is a man aged 35 to 55 with glioma. Each CDR3 is given with its conserved first and last residue. Each record gives: V gene, J gene, D gene, clone size, CDR3 protein, CDR3 DNA. A D gene is named only where the DNA matches it firmly. Clone sizes are given selectively: once, few, many, or a class where the clone is expanded.

v_call: TRBV7-3; j_call: TRBJ2-7; d_call: TRBD1; clone_size: NA; cdr3_aa: CASSLGTGPYEQYF; cdr3_nt: TGTGCCAGCAGCTTAGGGACAGGGCCCTACGAGCAGTACTTC
v_call: TRBV15; j_call: TRBJ1-4; d_call: NA; clone_size: NA; cdr3_aa: CATSRGGAEYFLKNEKLFF; cdr3_nt: TGTGCCACCAGCAGAGGAGGGGCAGAGTACTTCCTTAAAAATGAAAAACTGTTTTTT
v_call: TRBV9; j_call: TRBJ2-3; d_call: TRBD1; clone_size: few; cdr3_aa: CASEGAADTQYF; cdr3_nt: TGTGCCAGCGAGGGGGCTGCAGATACGCAGTATTTT
v_call: TRBV18; j_call: TRBJ2-5; d_call: NA; clone_size: NA; cdr3_aa: CASSPLGHAGTQYF; cdr3_nt: TGTGCCAGCTCACCCTTGGGTCACGCAGGGACCCAGTACTTC
v_call: TRBV19; j_call: TRBJ2-1; d_call: TRBD2; clone_size: NA; cdr3_aa: CASSAGTSGSWNEQFF; cdr3_nt: TGTGCCAGTAGTGCGGGGACTAGCGGGAGTTGGAATGAGCAGTTCTTC
v_call: TRBV14; j_call: TRBJ2-2; d_call: NA; clone_size: NA; cdr3_aa: CASSQQYAGELFF; cdr3_nt: TGTGCCAGCAGCCAACAGTACGCCGGGGAGCTGTTTTTT
v_call: TRBV6-4; j_call: TRBJ1-5; d_call: NA; clone_size: NA; cdr3_aa: CASSGGGGLWDYSNQPQHF; cdr3_nt: TGTGCCAGCAGTGGAGGGGGGGGACTATGGGACTATAGCAATCAGCCCCAGCATTTT
v_call: TRBV7-6; j_call: TRBJ2-2; d_call: NA; clone_size: NA; cdr3_aa: CASSFERDWGTGELFF; cdr3_nt: TGTGCCAGCAGCTTTGAGAGGGACTGGGGCACCGGGGAGCTGTTTTTT
v_call: TRBV4-2; j_call: TRBJ2-7; d_call: NA; clone_size: NA; cdr3_aa: CASSQAVVYEQYF; cdr3_nt: TGTGCCAGCAGCCAAGCTGTCGTGTACGAGCAGTACTTC
v_call: TRBV6-6; j_call: TRBJ2-5; d_call: NA; clone_size: NA; cdr3_aa: CASSRPDGFEQETQYF; cdr3_nt: TGTGCCAGCAGCCGCCCCGATGGGTTCGAACAAGAGACCCAGTACTTC
v_call: TRBV2; j_call: TRBJ1-2; d_call: TRBD1; clone_size: NA; cdr3_aa: CASKRTGDGYTF; cdr3_nt: TGTGCCAGCAAACGGACAGGGGATGGCTACACCTTC
v_call: TRBV4-2; j_call: TRBJ1-2; d_call: TRBD1; clone_size: NA; cdr3_aa: CASSNTGGPTSLYGYTF; cdr3_nt: TGTGCCAGCAGTAATACAGGGGGACCGACCAGCCTCTATGGCTACACCTTC
v_call: TRBV28; j_call: TRBJ1-1; d_call: NA; clone_size: NA; cdr3_aa: CASISFIGWRAGPEAFF; cdr3_nt: TGTGCCAGCATCTCTTTTATTGGGTGGAGGGCGGGCCCCGAAGCTTTCTTT
v_call: TRBV5-1; j_call: TRBJ2-1; d_call: TRBD2; clone_size: once; cdr3_aa: CASSPTSGDPFYNEQFF; cdr3_nt: TGCGCCAGCAGCCCGACTAGCGGGGACCCTTTTTACAATGAGCAGTTCTTC
v_call: TRBV19; j_call: TRBJ2-7; d_call: NA; clone_size: NA; cdr3_aa: CASSGTPTYEQYF; cdr3_nt: TGTGCCAGTAGTGGTACCCCTACTTACGAGCAGTACTTC
v_call: TRBV6-1; j_call: TRBJ2-7; d_call: NA; clone_size: NA; cdr3_aa: CASIDSYEQYF; cdr3_nt: TGTGCCAGCATTGACAGCTACGAGCAGTACTTC
v_call: TRBV28; j_call: TRBJ2-1; d_call: TRBD2; clone_size: NA; cdr3_aa: CASSFGTSGYNEQFF; cdr3_nt: TGTGCCAGCAGTTTTGGGACTAGCGGATACAATGAGCAGTTCTTC
v_call: TRBV7-9; j_call: TRBJ2-3; d_call: NA; clone_size: NA; cdr3_aa: CASSFSRGVPDTQYF; cdr3_nt: TGTGCCAGCAGCTTTAGCAGGGGAGTCCCAGATACGCAGTATTTT
v_call: TRBV6-1; j_call: TRBJ1-5; d_call: NA; clone_size: few; cdr3_aa: CASRIGGTGNQPQHF; cdr3_nt: TGTGCCAGCAGGATAGGGGGGACTGGCAATCAGCCCCAGCATTTT
v_call: TRBV5-1; j_call: TRBJ2-3; d_call: TRBD2; clone_size: few; cdr3_aa: CASSPGTSYGTDTQYF; cdr3_nt: TGCGCCAGCAGCCCCGGGACTAGCTACGGGACAGATACGCAGTATTTT
v_call: TRBV4-3; j_call: TRBJ1-2; d_call: NA; clone_size: once; cdr3_aa: CASSQDPRETGYTF; cdr3_nt: TGCGCCAGCAGCCAAGACCCAAGGGAAACTGGCTACACCTTC
v_call: TRBV15; j_call: TRBJ1-1; d_call: NA; clone_size: NA; cdr3_aa: CATSRQGDTEAFF; cdr3_nt: TGTGCCACCAGCAGACAGGGAGACACTGAAGCTTTCTTT
v_call: TRBV7-3; j_call: TRBJ2-7; d_call: TRBD2; clone_size: NA; cdr3_aa: CASSLMPGTSGSYEQYF; cdr3_nt: TGTGCCAGCAGCTTAATGCCCGGGACTAGCGGGTCATACGAGCAGTACTTC
v_call: TRBV7-7; j_call: TRBJ2-1; d_call: TRBD2; clone_size: NA; cdr3_aa: CASSPAGGGSYNEQFF; cdr3_nt: TGTGCCAGCAGCCCAGCGGGGGGGGGCTCCTACAATGAGCAGTTCTTC
v_call: TRBV7-2; j_call: TRBJ2-2; d_call: TRBD2; clone_size: NA; cdr3_aa: CASSPMGRATGELFF; cdr3_nt: TGTGCCAGCAGTCCCATGGGGAGGGCCACCGGGGAGCTGTTTTTT
v_call: TRBV11-3; j_call: TRBJ2-2; d_call: TRBD1; clone_size: few; cdr3_aa: CASSSSWGQTNTGELFF; cdr3_nt: TGTGCCAGCAGCTCCAGCTGGGGACAGACGAACACCGGGGAGCTGTTTTTT